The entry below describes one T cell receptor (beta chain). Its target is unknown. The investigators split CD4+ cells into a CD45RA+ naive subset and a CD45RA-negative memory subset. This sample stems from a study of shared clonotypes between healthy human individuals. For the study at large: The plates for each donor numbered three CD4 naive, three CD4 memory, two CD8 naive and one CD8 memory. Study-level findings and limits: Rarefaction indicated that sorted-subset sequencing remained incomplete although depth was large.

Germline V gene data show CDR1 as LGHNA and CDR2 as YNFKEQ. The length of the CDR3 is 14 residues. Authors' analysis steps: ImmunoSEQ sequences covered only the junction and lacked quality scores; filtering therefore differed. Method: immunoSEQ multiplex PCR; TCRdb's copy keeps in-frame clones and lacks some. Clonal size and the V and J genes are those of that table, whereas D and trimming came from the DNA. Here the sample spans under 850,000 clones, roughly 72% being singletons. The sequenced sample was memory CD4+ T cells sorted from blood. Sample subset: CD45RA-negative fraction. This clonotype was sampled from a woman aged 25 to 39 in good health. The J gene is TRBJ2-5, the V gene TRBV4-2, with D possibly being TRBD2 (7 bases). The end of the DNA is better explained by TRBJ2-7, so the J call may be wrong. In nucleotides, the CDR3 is TGTGCCAGCAGCCCCCTCGGGGGGCTCAACGAGCAGTACTTC. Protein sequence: CASSPLGGLNEQYF.